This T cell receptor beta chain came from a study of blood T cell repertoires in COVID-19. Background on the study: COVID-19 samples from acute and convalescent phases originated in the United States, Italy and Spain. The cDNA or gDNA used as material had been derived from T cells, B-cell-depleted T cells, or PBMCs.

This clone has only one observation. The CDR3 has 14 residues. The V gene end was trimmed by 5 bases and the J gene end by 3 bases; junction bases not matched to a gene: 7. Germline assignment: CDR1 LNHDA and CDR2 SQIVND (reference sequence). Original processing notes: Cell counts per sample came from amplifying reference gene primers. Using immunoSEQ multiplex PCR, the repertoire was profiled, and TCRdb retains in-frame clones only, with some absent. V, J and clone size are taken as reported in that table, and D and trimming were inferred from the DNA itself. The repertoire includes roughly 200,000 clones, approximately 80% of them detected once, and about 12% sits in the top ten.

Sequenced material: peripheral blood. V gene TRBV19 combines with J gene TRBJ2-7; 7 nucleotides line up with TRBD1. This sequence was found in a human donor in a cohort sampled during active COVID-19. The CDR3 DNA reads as TGTGCCAGTAGTGACAGGGAGATATTCTACGAGCAGTACTTC. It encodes CASSDREIFYEQYF. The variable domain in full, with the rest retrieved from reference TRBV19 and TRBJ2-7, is DGGITQSPKYLFRKEGQNVTLSCEQNLNHDAMYWYRQDPGQGLRLIYYSQIVNDFQKGDIAEGYSVSREKKESFPLTVTSAQKNPTAFYLCASSDREIFYEQYFGPGTRLTVT.